The 25 T cell receptor beta chains in this list originate from one sample, sequenced in a study of long-term antiretroviral therapy in people with HIV. Runs used v3.0 of the immunoSEQ assay and were done at survey level. TCRdb's table, derived via immunoSEQ multiplex PCR, lists solely in-frame clones and lacks some. This sample has around 36,000 clones, with 65% to 80% found just once. The starting material was unsorted PBMCs, obtained 3 years after starting antiretroviral therapy. These receptor sequences come from a man aged 50-60 years with HIV.

This sequence joins TRBV29-1 and TRBJ1-5; 7 bases line up with TRBD1. Germline CDR1 SQVTM, CDR2 ANQGSEA. This CDR3 contains 13 residues. V lost 7 bases, J lost 4 bases, and 7 bases stayed unmatched. In DNA form, the CDR3 reads TGCAGCGCCTCGGGACAGCCTAATCAGCCCCAGCATTTT. Its translation is CSASGQPNQPQHF. Supplemented by reference TRBV29-1 and TRBJ1-5, the full variable domain reads SAVISQKPSRDICQRGTSLTIQCQVDSQVTMMFWYRQQPGQSLTLIATANQGSEATYESGFVIDKFPISRPNLTFSTLTVSNMSPEDSSIYLCSASGQPNQPQHFGDGTRLSIL.

This sequence joins TRBV7-8 and TRBJ2-3; TRBD2 is a possible D gene (6 bases). The ends were cut back, 1 base at V and 2 bases at J, with 13 bases in the middle. Germline lookup yields CDR1 SGHVS and CDR2 FQNEAQ. The CDR3 has 16 residues. CDR3 region: CASSLGFAGPTDTQYF. CDR3 bases: TGTGCCAGCAGCTTAGGTTTCGCGGGACCCACAGATACGCAGTATTTT.

The chain carries TRBV28 and TRBJ1-2; TRBD1 agrees at 7 bases. The V segment lost 2 bases and the J segment 8 bases; nucleotides outside the gene matches: 11. The CDR3 loop spans 15 amino acids. Germline V lookup: CDR1 MDHEN, CDR2 SYDVKM. DNA of the CDR3: TGTGCCAGCAGTTTACTCGTAGGACAGGCGCGGGGCTACACCTTC. It codes for CASSLLVGQARGYTF.

J is TRBJ1-4 and V is TRBV5-4; 12 positions match TRBD1. This CDR3 has 15 amino acids. V dropped 3 bases and J dropped 8; count of bases not matched to a gene: 5. In germline, CDR1 is SGHNT, CDR2 YYREEE (reference sequence). The CDR3 DNA follows: TGTGCCAGCAGCTCCCCCGGGACAGGGGGCGAAAAACTGTTTTTT. Translating gives CASSSPGTGGEKLFF.

This clone is a singleton in its sample. The chain couples TRBV6-5 to TRBJ1-3; D perhaps matches TRBD1 (5 bases). The V gene's germline CDR1 is MNHEY and CDR2 SVGAGI. The length of the CDR3 is 14 residues. The germline V and J ends were trimmed by 6 bases and 8 bases, with 17 bases remaining between them. Here the CDR3 reads CASSRSIRAHTIYF. The CDR3 DNA reads TGTGCCAGCAGCCGATCGATCAGGGCACACACCATATATTTT.

The sample holds a few counts of this clone. This sequence joins TRBV9 and TRBJ1-1; D gene unclear. Germline lookup yields CDR1 SGDLS and CDR2 YYNGEE. The CDR3 runs to 14 residues. Trimming removed 0 bases from V and 1 base from J, with 7 bases in between. CDR3 sequence (DNA): TGTGCCAGCAGCGTAGGGCAGCAGAACACTGAAGCTTTCTTT. It specifies CASSVGQQNTEAFF.

The V call is TRBV6-6, the J call TRBJ2-5; D perhaps matches TRBD1 (6 bases). V shed 6 bases and J shed 1 base, with 12 bases lying between them. This CDR3 has 14 residues. In germline, CDR1 is MNHNY, CDR2 SVGAGI (reference sequence). Here the CDR3 reads CASRLGHLQETQYF. CDR3 coding DNA: TGTGCCAGCAGGCTGGGACACCTCCAAGAGACCCAGTACTTC.

The rearrangement joins TRBV4-3 to TRBJ1-2; D may be TRBD1 (6 bases). Germline CDR1 LGHNA, CDR2 YSLEER. This CDR3 has 14 residues. Trimming removed 0 bases from V and 7 bases from J, with 12 bases in between. CDR3 coding DNA: TGCGCCAGCAGCCAAGAGACAGGTTTTCGTGGCTACACCTTC. It encodes CASSQETGFRGYTF.

The chain uses TRBV5-4 and TRBJ2-2; D unclear. Germline CDR1 SGHNT, CDR2 YYREEE (reference sequence). This CDR3 is built from 13 residues. Trimming stripped 0 bases from V and 6 bases from J, with 6 bases between. This CDR3 reads CASSLVGPGELFF. CDR3 in DNA: TGTGCCAGCAGCTTGGTCGGCCCCGGGGAGCTGTTTTTT. Looking up the rest from reference TRBV5-4 and TRBJ2-2 gives the full variable domain: ETGVTQSPTHLIKTRGQQVTLRCSSQSGHNTVSWYQQALGQGPQFIFQYYREEENGRGNFPPRFSGLQFPNYSSELNVNALELDDSALYLCASSLVGPGELFFGEGSRLTVL.

The gene calls are TRBV18 and TRBJ2-2; D gene uncertain. V was cut by 1 base and J by 5 bases, with 2 bases left in between. Germline V lookup: CDR1 KGHSH, CDR2 LQKENI. This CDR3 is 12 amino acids long. The CDR3 is CASSPQTGELFF. Here the CDR3 DNA reads TGTGCCAGCTCACCACAGACCGGGGAGCTGTTTTTT.

The chain recombines TRBV11-2 with TRBJ2-3; possible D gene TRBD2, 5 bases. CDR1 and CDR2 (germline): SGHAT, FQNNGV. The CDR3 covers 13 residues. Trimming pared 6 bases from V and 6 bases from J, leaving 13 bases between. Here the CDR3 reads CASSPSTGDTQYF. CDR3 DNA: TGTGCCAGCAGTCCCAGTACGGGGGATACGCAGTATTTT.

With respect to this clone: At one of its ends the junction is not consistent with the germline gene, which may arise from a read error. The J gene is TRBJ2-1, the V gene TRBV7-7; 7 positions agree with TRBD1. The CDR3 contains 13 residues. Germline-derived CDR1 and CDR2 are SSHAT and FNYEAQ (reference sequence). CDR3 region: CASSFDRDNEQFF. Written as DNA, the CDR3 is TGTGCTAGCAGCTTCGACAGGGACAATGAGCAGTTCTTC.

This clone was seen more than once but under ten times. As DNA, the CDR3 is TGTGCCAGCAGCTTAGGACATGGGGCGCGGTACGAGCAGTACTTC. This gives the protein CASSLGHGARYEQYF. The chain carries TRBV7-2 and TRBJ2-7; possible D gene TRBD1, 5 bases. The germline gives CDR1 SGHTA, CDR2 FQGNSA. CDR3 length: 15 residues. The V gene lost 1 base and the J gene lost 4 bases, with 14 bases spanning the gap.

The chain recombines TRBV5-1 with TRBJ2-3; the D gene could be TRBD1 or TRBD2 (6 bases each). V lost 5 bases to trimming and J lost 4 bases, with 17 bases between them. CDR3 length equals 15 residues. Germline lookup yields CDR1 SGHRS and CDR2 YFSETQ. CDR3 in DNA: TGCGCCAGCAGTCGCCTGGGGGGCGTAGCAGATACGCAGTATTTT. Its protein is CASSRLGGVADTQYF.

This clone occurred a few times. Sequence at one end of the junction differs from germline and may be a read error. The CDR3 DNA is TGTGCCATCACTGAGGCAGATACCTACGAGCAGTACTTC. It translates to CAITEADTYEQYF. V is TRBV10-3 and J is TRBJ2-7; D uncertain. In germline, CDR1 is ENHRY, CDR2 SYGVKD. The CDR3 covers 13 residues.

V and J are TRBV9 and TRBJ2-1, with no clear D. V was cut by 4 bases and J by 8 bases, with 19 bases left in between. Looked up from germline, CDR1 is SGDLS and CDR2 is YYNGEE. The CDR3 runs to 15 residues. The CDR3 region is CASSPWTILGDEQFF. The CDR3 DNA reads TGTGCCAGCAGCCCTTGGACCATCCTTGGCGATGAGCAGTTCTTC.

The chain uses TRBV13 and TRBJ2-3, with no clear D. Per the germline V gene, CDR1 is PRHDT and CDR2 is FYEKMQ (reference sequence). The CDR3 spans 17 residues. V dropped 1 base and J dropped 0 bases, with 14 bases sitting between them. For the CDR3, the DNA is TGTGCCAGCAGCTTAGCACAGACCACCCTAAGCACAGATACGCAGTATTTT. It codes for CASSLAQTTLSTDTQYF.

The genes are TRBV28 and TRBJ2-3; no firm D call. This CDR3 has 11 amino acids. V was shortened by 6 bases and J by 2 bases, with 3 bases between the two germline ends. CDR1 and CDR2 from the germline V gene are MDHEN and SYDVKM. The CDR3 here is CASSYTDTQYF. The DNA of the CDR3 is TGTGCCAGCAGCTACACAGATACGCAGTATTTT.

This clone occurred a few times. The CDR3 loop reads CASSLSEGGYTF. CDR3 sequence (DNA): TGTGCCAGCAGCTTATCAGAAGGGGGCTACACCTTC. The rearrangement links TRBV7-9 to TRBJ1-2; unclear D gene. CDR1 SEHNR and CDR2 FQNEAQ come from the germline V gene (reference sequence). The CDR3 contains 12 residues. V lost 2 bases and J lost 8, with 9 bases in between.

The chain couples TRBV7-2 to TRBJ2-3; D is ambiguous. The CDR3 consists of 13 residues. Per the germline V gene, CDR1 is SGHTA and CDR2 is FQGNSA. Trimming removed 4 bases at V and 8 bases at J, with 13 bases between. Written as DNA, the CDR3 is TGTGCCAGCAGCTCGTCCCCCCCAACTACGCAGTATTTT. Translating gives CASSSSPPTTQYF. Combining the CDR3 with reference TRBV7-2 and TRBJ2-3 gives the whole variable domain GAGVSQSPSNKVTEKGKDVELRCDPISGHTALYWYRQSLGQGLEFLIYFQGNSAPDKSGLPSDRFSAERTGGSVSTLTIQRTQQEDSAVYLCASSSSPPTTQYFGPGTRLTVL.

The rearrangement uses TRBV7-8 and TRBJ2-5; 15 positions match TRBD2. This CDR3 is built from 18 residues. The V gene's germline CDR1 is SGHVS and CDR2 FQNEAQ. V lost 0 bases, J lost 6 bases, and 8 bases stayed unmatched. The CDR3 coding sequence is TGTGCCAGCAGCTTAGCCCCCGGACTAGCGGGGGGGCCGAAGACCCAGTACTTC. It codes for CASSLAPGLAGGPKTQYF.

The J gene is TRBJ1-3, the V gene TRBV7-2; the D is unclear. CDR3 length: 15 amino acids. Trimming pared 1 base from V and 2 bases from J, leaving 9 bases between. In germline, CDR1 is SGHTA, CDR2 FQGNSA. The DNA for the CDR3 is TGTGCCAGCAGCTTAGTCTCCAGGACTGGAAACACCATATATTTT. Residues: CASSLVSRTGNTIYF.

The gene calls are TRBV7-8 and TRBJ1-2, with D hard to call. Germline V gene sequence: CDR1 SGHVS, CDR2 FQNEAQ. This CDR3 contains 18 residues. Trimming took 5 bases from V and 4 from J, leaving 26 bases between them. The CDR3 loop reads CASSLLIRPTAYVYGYTF. CDR3 coding DNA: TGTGCCAGCAGCCTCCTAATACGACCTACCGCTTATGTCTATGGCTACACCTTC.

This clone was counted a few times. This chain joins TRBV27 and TRBJ2-7; D might be TRBD1 or TRBD2, each matching 5 bases. This CDR3 is built from 13 residues. Germline V gene data show CDR1 as MNHEY and CDR2 as SMNVEV (reference sequence). V was clipped by 4 bases and J by 1 base, with 8 bases between them. DNA for the CDR3: TGTGCCAGCAGTTGGAGGACATCCTACGAGCAGTACTTC. Its translation: CASSWRTSYEQYF.

V and J are TRBV13 and TRBJ2-1, with 8 bases that match TRBD1. Per the germline V gene, CDR1 is PRHDT and CDR2 is FYEKMQ (reference sequence). V dropped 1 base and J dropped 5; count of bases not matched to a gene: 7. The CDR3 consists of 16 residues. Here the CDR3 DNA reads TGTGCCAGCAGCTTAGCGTCTACAGGGGGACACAATGAGCAGTTCTTC. Translated, it gives CASSLASTGGHNEQFF.